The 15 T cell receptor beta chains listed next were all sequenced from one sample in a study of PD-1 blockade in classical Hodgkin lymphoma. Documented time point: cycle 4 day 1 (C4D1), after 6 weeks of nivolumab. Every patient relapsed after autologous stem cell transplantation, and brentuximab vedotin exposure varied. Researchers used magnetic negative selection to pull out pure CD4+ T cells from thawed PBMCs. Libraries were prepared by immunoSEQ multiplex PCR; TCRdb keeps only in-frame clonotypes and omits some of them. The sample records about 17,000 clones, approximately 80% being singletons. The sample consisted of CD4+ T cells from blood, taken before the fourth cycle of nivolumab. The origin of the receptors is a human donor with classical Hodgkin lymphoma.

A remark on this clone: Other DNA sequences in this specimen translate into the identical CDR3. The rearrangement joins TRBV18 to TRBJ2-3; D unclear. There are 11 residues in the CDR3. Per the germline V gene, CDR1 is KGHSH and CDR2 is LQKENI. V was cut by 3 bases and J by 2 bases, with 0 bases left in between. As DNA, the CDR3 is TGTGCCAGCTCACCCACAGATACGCAGTATTTT. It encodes CASSPTDTQYF.

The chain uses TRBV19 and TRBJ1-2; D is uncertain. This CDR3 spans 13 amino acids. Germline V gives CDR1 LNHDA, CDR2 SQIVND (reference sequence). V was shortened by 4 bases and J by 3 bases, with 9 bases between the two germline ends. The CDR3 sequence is CASSKVTDYGYTF. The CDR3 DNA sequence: TGTGCCAGTAGTAAAGTAACGGACTATGGCTACACCTTC.

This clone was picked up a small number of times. CDR3 sequence (DNA): TGTGCCAGCAGCCCAGGGACTCCCTACACCGGGGAGCTGTTTTTT. It is translated as CASSPGTPYTGELFF. The chain employs TRBV11-3 and TRBJ2-2; TRBD2 is a possible D gene (6 bases). This CDR3 comprises 15 residues. CDR1 SGHNT and CDR2 YENEEA come from the germline V gene. Trimming removed 5 bases from V and 3 bases from J, with 13 bases in between.

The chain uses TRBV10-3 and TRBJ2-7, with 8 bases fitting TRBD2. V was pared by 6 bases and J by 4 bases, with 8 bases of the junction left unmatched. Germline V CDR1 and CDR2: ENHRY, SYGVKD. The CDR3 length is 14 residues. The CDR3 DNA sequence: TGTGCCATCAGCCCGGGGGGGACGGGGTACGAGCAGTACTTC. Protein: CAISPGGTGYEQYF.

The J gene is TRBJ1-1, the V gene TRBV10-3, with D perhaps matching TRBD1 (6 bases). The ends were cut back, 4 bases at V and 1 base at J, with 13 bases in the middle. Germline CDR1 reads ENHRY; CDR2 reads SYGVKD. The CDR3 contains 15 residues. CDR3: CAISAQTGGNTEAFF. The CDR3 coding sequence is TGTGCCATCAGTGCCCAGACAGGAGGGAACACTGAAGCTTTCTTT.

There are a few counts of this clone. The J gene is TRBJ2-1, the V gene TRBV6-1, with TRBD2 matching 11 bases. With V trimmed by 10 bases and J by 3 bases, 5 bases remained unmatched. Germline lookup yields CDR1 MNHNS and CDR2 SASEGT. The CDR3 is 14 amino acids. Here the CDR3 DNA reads TGTGCCACCAGACTAGCGGGAAGCTACAATGAGCAGTTCTTC. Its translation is CATRLAGSYNEQFF.

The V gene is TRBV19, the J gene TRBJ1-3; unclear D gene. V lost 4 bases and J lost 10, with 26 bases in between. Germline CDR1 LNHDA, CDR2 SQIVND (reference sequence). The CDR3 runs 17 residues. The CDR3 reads CASSSRKSGRDVGTIYF. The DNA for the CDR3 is TGTGCCAGTAGTAGCCGTAAATCGGGCCGAGATGTTGGAACCATATATTTT.

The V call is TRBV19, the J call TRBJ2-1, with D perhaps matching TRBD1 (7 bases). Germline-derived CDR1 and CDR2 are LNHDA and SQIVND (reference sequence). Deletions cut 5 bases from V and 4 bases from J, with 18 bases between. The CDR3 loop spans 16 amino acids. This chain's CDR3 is CASSGQGGWGYNEQFF. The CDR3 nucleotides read TGTGCCAGTAGTGGCCAGGGGGGATGGGGATACAATGAGCAGTTCTTC.

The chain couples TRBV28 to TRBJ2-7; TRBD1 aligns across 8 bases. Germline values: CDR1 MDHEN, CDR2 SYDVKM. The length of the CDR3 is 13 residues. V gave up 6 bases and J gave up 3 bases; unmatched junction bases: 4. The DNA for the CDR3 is TGTGCCAGCAGCGCAGACAGGGGCTACGAGCAGTACTTC. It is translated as CASSADRGYEQYF.

CDR3 in amino acids: CASSSARVGNQPQHF. CDR3 coding DNA: TGTGCCAGCAGCTCCGCCAGGGTGGGGAATCAGCCCCAGCATTTT. V usage is TRBV5-6 and J usage is TRBJ1-5, with a tentative D call TRBD1 (5 bases). The length of the CDR3 is 15 residues. CDR1 and CDR2 from the germline V gene are SGHDT and YYEEEE. Trimming removed 3 bases from V and 4 bases from J, with 14 bases in between.

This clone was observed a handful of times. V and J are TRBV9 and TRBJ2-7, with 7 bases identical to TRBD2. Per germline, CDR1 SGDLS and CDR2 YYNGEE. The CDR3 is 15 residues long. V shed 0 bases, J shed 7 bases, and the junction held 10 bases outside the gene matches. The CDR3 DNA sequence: TGTGCCAGCAGCGTAGGTCCTAGCGGAACCTCGGAGCAGTACTTC. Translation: CASSVGPSGTSEQYF.

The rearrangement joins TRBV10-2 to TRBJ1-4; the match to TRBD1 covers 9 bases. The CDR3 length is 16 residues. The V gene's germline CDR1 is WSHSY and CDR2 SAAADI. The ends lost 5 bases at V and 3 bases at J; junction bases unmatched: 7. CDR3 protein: CASSRTGGSANEKLFF. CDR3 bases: TGCGCCAGCAGTAGAACAGGGGGCTCGGCTAATGAAAAACTGTTTTTT.

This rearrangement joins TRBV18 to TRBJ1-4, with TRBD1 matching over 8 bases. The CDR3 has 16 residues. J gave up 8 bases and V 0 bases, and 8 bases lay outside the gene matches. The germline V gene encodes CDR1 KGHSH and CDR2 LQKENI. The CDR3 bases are TGTGCCAGCTCACCACCAAAAGGACAGGGTTGGGAAAAACTGTTTTTT. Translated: CASSPPKGQGWEKLFF.

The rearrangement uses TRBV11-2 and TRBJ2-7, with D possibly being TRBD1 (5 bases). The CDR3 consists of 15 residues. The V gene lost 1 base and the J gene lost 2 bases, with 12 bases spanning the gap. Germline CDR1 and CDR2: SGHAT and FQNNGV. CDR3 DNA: TGTGCCAGCAGCTTAGTGGGCACAGGTCCCTACGAGCAGTACTTC. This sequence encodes CASSLVGTGPYEQYF.

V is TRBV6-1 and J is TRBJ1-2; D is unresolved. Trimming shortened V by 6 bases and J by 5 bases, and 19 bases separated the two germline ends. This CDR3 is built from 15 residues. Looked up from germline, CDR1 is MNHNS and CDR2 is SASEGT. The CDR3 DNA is TGTGCCAGCAGCCAACACGCCGGACTGAATTATGGCTACACCTTC. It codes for CASSQHAGLNYGYTF.